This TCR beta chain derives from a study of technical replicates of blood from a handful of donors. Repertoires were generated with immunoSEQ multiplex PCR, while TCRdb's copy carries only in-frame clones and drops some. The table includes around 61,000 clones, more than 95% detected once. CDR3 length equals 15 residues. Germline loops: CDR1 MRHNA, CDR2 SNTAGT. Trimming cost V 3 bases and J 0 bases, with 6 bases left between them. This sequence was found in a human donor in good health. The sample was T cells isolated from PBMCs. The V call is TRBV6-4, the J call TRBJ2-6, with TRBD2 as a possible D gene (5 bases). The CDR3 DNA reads TGTGCCAGCAGTGATGAGGGCTCTGGGGCCAACGTCCTGACTTTC. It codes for CASSDEGSGANVLTF.